This T cell receptor beta chain emerged from a study of blood T cell repertoires in COVID-19. Across the study: Samples came from the United States, Italy and Spain, spanning acute and convalescent COVID-19. Nucleic acid was either cDNA or gDNA, and it came from T cells, B-cell-depleted T cells, or PBMCs.

J gave up 5 bases and V 9 bases, and 6 bases lay outside the gene matches. The CDR3 sequence is 12 residues long. From germline, CDR1 is MNHEY and CDR2 SVGAGI. Notes on this clone: Distinct nucleotide sequences in the sample also encode this CDR3.

In the source study's methods: Reference gene primers were amplified, and this amplification served to estimate nucleated cell counts. TCRdb's copy holds only in-frame clones and misses some; the assay was immunoSEQ multiplex PCR. From that table come the V and J calls and clone size; the DNA was used to work out D and trimming. The sample has roughly 97,000 clones, approximately 90% seen once. The sequence came from a man in his sixties with acute or convalescent COVID-19. The sequenced sample consisted of peripheral blood. The chain recombines TRBV6-5 with TRBJ2-5, with 7 bases fitting TRBD1. The CDR3 is CASRTGGETQYF. CDR3 DNA: TGTGCCAGTAGGACAGGCGGCGAGACCCAGTACTTC.